The clone carrying this TCR beta chain is a singleton in its sample. Its antigen is unknown. The data were taken from a study of CD8+ T cells in alopecia areata. Overall study context: Patients remained on tofacitinib for 6 to 18 months and then went 6 months without it. Study findings and constraints: Shared TCR sequences were less clear between patients than in mice, possibly partly from HLA diversity.

Treatment reported: oral pan-JAK inhibitor, 5-10 mg twice daily. Sequencing relied on a cDNA template that was reverse transcribed from extracted RNA. Produced via immunoSEQ multiplex PCR; TCRdb's table is partial and in-frame only. Of fewer than 200,000 clones in the sample, roughly 53% were seen once. This CDR3 region has 10 residues. Per the germline V gene, CDR1 is SNHLY and CDR2 is FYNNEI. Trimming took off 10 bases at V and 6 bases at J, with 10 bases between the two ends. The chain carries TRBV2 and TRBJ2-7; D is ambiguous. This sequence originates from a human donor with alopecia areata. The sequencing here drew on CD8+ T cells sorted from blood, taken at week 24, from a patient treated with tofacitinib. CDR3 DNA: TGTGCCACCCTGGATGGCGAGCAGTACTTC. Encoded protein: CATLDGEQYF.